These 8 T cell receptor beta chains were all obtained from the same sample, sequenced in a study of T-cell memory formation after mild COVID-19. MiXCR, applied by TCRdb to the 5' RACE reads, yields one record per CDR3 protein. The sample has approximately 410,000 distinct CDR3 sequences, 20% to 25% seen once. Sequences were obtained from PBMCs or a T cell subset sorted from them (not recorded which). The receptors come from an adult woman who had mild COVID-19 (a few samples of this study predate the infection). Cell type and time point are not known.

The CDR3 DNA reads TGTGCCAGCAGCGATCCGGGACTAGCGGACTCGCACTCCTACAATGAGCAGTTCTTC. It specifies CASSDPGLADSHSYNEQFF. The chain joins TRBV6-6 to TRBJ2-1, with TRBD2 matching over 11 bases. In germline, CDR1 is MNHNY, CDR2 SVGAGI (reference sequence). V gave up 6 bases and J gave up 0 bases; unmatched junction bases: 13. The CDR3 is 19 amino acids.

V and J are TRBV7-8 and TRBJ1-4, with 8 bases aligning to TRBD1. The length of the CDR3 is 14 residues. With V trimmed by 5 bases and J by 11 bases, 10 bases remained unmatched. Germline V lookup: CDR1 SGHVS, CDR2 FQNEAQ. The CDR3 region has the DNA TGTGCCAGCAGCCCCAGGACAGGGTGGGGGAAACTGTTTTTT. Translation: CASSPRTGWGKLFF.

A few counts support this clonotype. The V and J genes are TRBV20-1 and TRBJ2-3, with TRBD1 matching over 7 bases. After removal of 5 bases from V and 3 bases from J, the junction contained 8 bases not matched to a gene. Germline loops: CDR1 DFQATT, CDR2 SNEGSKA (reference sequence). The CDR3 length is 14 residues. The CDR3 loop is CSALGQVATDTQYF. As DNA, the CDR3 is TGCAGTGCTTTAGGACAGGTTGCTACAGATACGCAGTATTTT.

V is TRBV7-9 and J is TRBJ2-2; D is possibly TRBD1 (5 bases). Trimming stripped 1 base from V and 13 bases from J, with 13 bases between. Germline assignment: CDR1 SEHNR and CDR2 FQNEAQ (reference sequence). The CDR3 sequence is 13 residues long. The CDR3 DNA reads TGTGCCAGCAGCTTAGGAGTTCAGGGCGGGCTGTTTTTT. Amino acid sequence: CASSLGVQGGLFF.

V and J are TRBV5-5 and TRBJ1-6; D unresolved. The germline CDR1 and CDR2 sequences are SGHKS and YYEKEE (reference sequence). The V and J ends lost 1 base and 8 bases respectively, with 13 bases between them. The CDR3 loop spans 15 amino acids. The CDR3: CASSLTLSKDSPLHF. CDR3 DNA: TGTGCCAGCAGCTTGACGCTTAGCAAGGATTCACCCCTCCACTTT.

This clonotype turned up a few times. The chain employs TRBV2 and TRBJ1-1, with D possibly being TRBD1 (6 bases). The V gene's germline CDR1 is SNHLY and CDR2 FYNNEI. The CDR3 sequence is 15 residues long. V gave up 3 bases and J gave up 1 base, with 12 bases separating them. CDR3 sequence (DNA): TGTGCCAGCAGTGAGAGGGACAACTGGAACACTGAAGCTTTCTTT. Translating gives CASSERDNWNTEAFF.

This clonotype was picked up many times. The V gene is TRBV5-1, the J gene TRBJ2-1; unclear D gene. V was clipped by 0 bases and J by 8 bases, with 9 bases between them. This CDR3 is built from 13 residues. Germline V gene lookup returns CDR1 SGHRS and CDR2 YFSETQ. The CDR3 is CASSLDWGYEQFF. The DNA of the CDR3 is TGCGCCAGCAGCTTGGATTGGGGATATGAGCAGTTCTTC.

The CDR3 here is CSATKGSGTEAFF. Here the CDR3 DNA reads TGCAGTGCCACAAAAGGTAGCGGTACTGAAGCTTTCTTT. The chain joins TRBV20-1 to TRBJ1-1; the D is unclear. Looked up from germline, CDR1 is DFQATT and CDR2 is SNEGSKA (reference sequence). The CDR3 consists of 13 residues. The ends were cut back, 6 bases at V and 5 bases at J, with 16 bases in the middle.